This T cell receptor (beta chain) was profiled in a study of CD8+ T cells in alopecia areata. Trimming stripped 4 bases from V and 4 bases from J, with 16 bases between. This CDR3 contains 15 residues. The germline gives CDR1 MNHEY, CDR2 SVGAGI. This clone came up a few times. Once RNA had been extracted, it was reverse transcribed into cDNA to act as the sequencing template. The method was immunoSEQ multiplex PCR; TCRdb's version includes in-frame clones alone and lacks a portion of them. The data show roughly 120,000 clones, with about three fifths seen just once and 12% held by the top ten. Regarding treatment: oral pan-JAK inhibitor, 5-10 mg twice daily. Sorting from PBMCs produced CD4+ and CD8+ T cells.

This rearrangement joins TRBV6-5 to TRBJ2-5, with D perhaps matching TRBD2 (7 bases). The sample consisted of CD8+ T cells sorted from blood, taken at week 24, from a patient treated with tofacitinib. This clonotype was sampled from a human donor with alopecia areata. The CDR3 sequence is CASSSVFGGRETQYF. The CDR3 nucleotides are TGTGCCAGCAGTTCGGTCTTCGGGGGGCGAGAGACCCAGTACTTC.